This T cell receptor beta chain was identified in a study of blood T cell repertoires in COVID-19. The V and J ends lost 5 bases and 5 bases respectively, with 13 bases between them. Germline CDR1 and CDR2: LNHDA and SQIVND (reference sequence). This CDR3 is built from 15 residues. This table comes from immunoSEQ multiplex PCR, and its TCRdb copy is limited to in-frame clones, with some not included. The sample holds 75,000 to 90,000 clones; about four fifths are singletons and the top ten take around 12%. The sequenced material came from peripheral blood. This sequence originates from a woman in her 40s with active or convalescent COVID-19. The chain carries TRBV19 and TRBJ1-6; weak D call: TRBD1 (6 bases). The CDR3 DNA reads as TGTGCCAGTAGTCCCCCAGGGGCTCATAATTCACCCCTCCACTTT. It specifies CASSPPGAHNSPLHF.